The present T cell receptor beta chain was sequenced within a study of T and B cells in COVID-19 patients. TRB was amplified from about 250-500 ng of blood genomic DNA. Multiplex PCR with BIOMED2 TRB-A/B primer pools amplified TRB rearrangements. TCRdb used MiXCR to reprocess the multiplex PCR reads, holding one entry per CDR3 protein. The data contain a few thousand distinct CDR3 sequences, 20% to 25% of them seen just once; the ten biggest clones take up about 12%. Germline loops: CDR1 LNHDA, CDR2 SQIVND (reference sequence). V shed 2 bases and J shed 0 bases, with 4 bases lying between them. The CDR3 is 14 amino acids. This clonotype is medium-sized within its sample.

The receptor comes from a human donor with active COVID-19. Sequenced sample: blood. The chain couples TRBV19 to TRBJ1-4; no firm D call. DNA for the CDR3: TGTGCCAGTAGTATACAGTCAACTAATGAAAAACTGTTTTTT. Translating gives CASSIQSTNEKLFF.